One and the same sample provided the 23 T cell receptor beta chains below, sequenced in a study of blood T cell repertoires in COVID-19. Assay: immunoSEQ multiplex PCR; the TCRdb copy retains only in-frame clones and omits some. This table has roughly 190,000 clones, around 84% appearing once. The sequencing input was peripheral blood. The receptors here all came from a man aged 30 to 45 with active or convalescent COVID-19.

The chain combines TRBV6-4 with TRBJ2-3; D gene ambiguous. Trimming took off 5 bases at V and 5 bases at J, with 11 bases between the two ends. The CDR3 runs to 13 residues. CDR1 and CDR2 from the germline V gene are MRHNA and SNTAGT. CDR3 coding DNA: TGTGCCAGCAGTCCGTACCCGGGAGATACGCAGTATTTT. Translating gives CASSPYPGDTQYF.

This clone was recorded a few times. The chain recombines TRBV15 with TRBJ2-6; D gene ambiguous. The V end was cut by 8 bases, the J end by 0 bases, with 14 bases between. There are 16 residues in the CDR3. CDR1 is LNHNV, CDR2 YYDKDF, per germline (reference sequence). CDR3 nucleotide sequence: TGTGCCACCCAGGTGTCCCAGTCCTCTGGGGCCAACGTCCTGACTTTC. Its translation: CATQVSQSSGANVLTF.

The CDR3 DNA follows: TGTGCCAGTAGTTTGGGGACAGGGCCAACTGAAGCTTTCTTT. Amino acid sequence: CASSLGTGPTEAFF. This rearrangement joins TRBV19 to TRBJ1-1; 9 bases match TRBD1. CDR3 size: 14 residues. The germline V gene encodes CDR1 LNHDA and CDR2 SQIVND (reference sequence). After removal of 5 bases from V and 5 bases from J, the junction contained 6 bases not matched to a gene.

The rearrangement joins TRBV2 to TRBJ2-2; TRBD2 agrees at 9 bases. The CDR3 is made up of 16 amino acids. Germline V gives CDR1 SNHLY, CDR2 FYNNEI. J lost 1 base, V lost 4 bases, and 4 bases had no gene match. Written as DNA, the CDR3 is TGTGCCAGCAGTGGAGGAGCGGGGGGGAACACCGGGGAGCTGTTTTTT. This gives the protein CASSGGAGGNTGELFF.

This rearrangement joins TRBV7-8 to TRBJ1-5; D ambiguous. With 1 base removed from V and 5 bases from J, the gap between germline ends came to 3 bases. There are 12 residues in the CDR3. Per germline, CDR1 SGHVS and CDR2 FQNEAQ. This CDR3 is CASSLVDQPQHF. The CDR3 bases are TGTGCCAGCAGCTTAGTAGATCAGCCCCAGCATTTT.

The rearrangement joins TRBV7-9 to TRBJ1-2; the match to TRBD1 covers 9 bases. The germline V gene encodes CDR1 SEHNR and CDR2 FQNEAQ (reference sequence). The CDR3 totals 18 residues. V lost 7 bases to trimming and J lost 1 base; unmatched junction nucleotides: 16. The CDR3 sequence is CASTDPTGGIPINYGYTF. The CDR3 bases are TGTGCCAGCACCGATCCCACAGGGGGCATCCCCATTAACTATGGCTACACCTTC.

The chain couples TRBV18 to TRBJ1-3; no firm D call. V was clipped by 0 bases and J by 4 bases, with 10 bases between them. The CDR3 length is 15 residues. The germline V gene encodes CDR1 KGHSH and CDR2 LQKENI. CDR3 coding DNA: TGTGCCAGCTCACCACCGCGAACAGCCGGAAACACCATATATTTT. Residues: CASSPPRTAGNTIYF.

The rearrangement joins TRBV30 to TRBJ1-3; tentatively, D is TRBD1 (6 bases). V was pared by 4 bases and J by 4 bases, with 8 bases between. The CDR3 contains 12 residues. Germline CDR1 and CDR2: GTSNPN and SVGIG (reference sequence). The CDR3 sequence: CAWTGDGNTIYF. The CDR3, as DNA: TGTGCCTGGACAGGGGACGGAAACACCATATATTTT.

The DNA of the CDR3 is TGTGCCAGCAGTTTCCCCCCGGGGGGGGCGATGAATACGCAGTATTTT. Translation gives CASSFPPGGAMNTQYF. The chain carries TRBV27 and TRBJ2-3, with 8 bases matching TRBD2. Trimming took 3 bases from V and 7 from J; bases not matched to a gene: 12. The germline V gene has CDR1 MNHEY and CDR2 SMNVEV (reference sequence). The CDR3 has 16 residues.

This chain joins TRBV19 and TRBJ1-1; D not resolved. CDR1 is LNHDA and CDR2 is SQIVND in the germline V gene (reference sequence). With 6 bases removed from V and 6 bases from J, the gap between germline ends came to 11 bases. CDR3 length: 12 residues. The CDR3 region is CASSPGGSEAFF. CDR3 bases: TGTGCCAGTAGCCCCGGAGGTTCTGAAGCTTTCTTT.

The chain uses TRBV18 and TRBJ2-7, with a possible D match to TRBD1 (6 bases). The CDR3 is made up of 13 amino acids. V dropped 6 bases and J dropped 5 bases, with 14 bases sitting between them. In germline, CDR1 is KGHSH, CDR2 LQKENI. CDR3 in amino acids: CASSSQGPHEQYV. CDR3 DNA: TGTGCCAGCTCGTCACAGGGACCCCACGAGCAGTACGTC.

The chain couples TRBV7-8 to TRBJ1-5; D ambiguous. The germline CDR1 and CDR2 sequences are SGHVS and FQNEAQ. The CDR3 totals 15 residues. Between the trimmed V and J ends, which lost 0 bases and 6 bases, there was a span of 12 bases. The CDR3 DNA follows: TGTGCCAGCAGCTTAGCGGAGATCAATAGTCAGCCCCAGCATTTT. Its translation is CASSLAEINSQPQHF.

This clone has just one count. The chain joins TRBV6-5 to TRBJ1-1, with D unclear. The germline gives CDR1 MNHEY, CDR2 SVGAGI. The CDR3 consists of 13 residues. V was clipped by 6 bases and J by 10 bases, with 18 bases between them. The CDR3 is CASRGIWRVGAFF. The DNA of the CDR3 is TGTGCCAGCAGGGGAATCTGGAGGGTAGGAGCTTTCTTT.

V gene TRBV10-1 combines with J gene TRBJ1-1, with unresolved D. Germline CDR1 WNHNN, CDR2 SYGVQD (reference sequence). The CDR3 sequence is 13 residues long. V was clipped by 2 bases and J by 6 bases, with 10 bases between them. This CDR3 is CASSEGAVSEAFF. CDR3 bases: TGCGCCAGCAGTGAGGGCGCGGTCTCTGAAGCTTTCTTT.

The chain recombines TRBV3-1 (or the pseudogene TRBV3-2) with TRBJ1-6; 9 bases align to TRBD1. From germline, CDR1 is LGHDT and CDR2 YNNKEL (reference sequence). V lost 4 bases, J lost 6 bases, and 4 bases stayed unmatched. The CDR3 totals 15 residues. CDR3 nucleotides: TGTGCCAGCAGCCCAGACAGGGGGAGTAATTCACCCCTCCACTTT. Its translation: CASSPDRGSNSPLHF.

The CDR3 sequence: CASSLGRTASYQETQYF. The CDR3 DNA reads as TGTGCCAGCAGCTTGGGGAGGACAGCCTCGTACCAAGAGACCCAGTACTTC. The chain has TRBV5-8 and TRBJ2-5; D perhaps matches TRBD1 (6 bases). The CDR3 loop spans 17 amino acids. Germline loops: CDR1 SGHTS, CDR2 YDEGEE. Trimming removed 0 bases at V and 0 bases at J, with 15 bases between.

The V call is TRBV18, the J call TRBJ2-1; TRBD1 agrees at 9 bases. The trim removed 6 bases at V and 3 bases at J, leaving 9 bases unmatched. The CDR3 has 16 amino acids. Germline lookup yields CDR1 KGHSH and CDR2 LQKENI. This CDR3 is CASSLRDRVGYNEQFF. DNA for the CDR3: TGTGCCAGCTCCCTCCGGGACAGGGTAGGCTACAATGAGCAGTTCTTC.

The rearrangement links TRBV19 to TRBJ2-1, with 10 bases aligning to TRBD1. This CDR3 is built from 16 residues. The germline V gene has CDR1 LNHDA and CDR2 SQIVND (reference sequence). The J segment lost 7 bases and the V segment lost 9 bases, leaving 15 bases of the junction unmatched. The CDR3 protein is CASRPFEGTGDNEQFF. CDR3 nucleotides: TGTGCCAGCAGGCCATTTGAGGGGACAGGGGATAATGAGCAGTTCTTC.

The CDR3 is CASSEIQGGQETQYF. The CDR3 DNA sequence: TGTGCCAGCAGTGAAATCCAGGGGGGCCAAGAGACCCAGTACTTC. The rearrangement links TRBV6-1 to TRBJ2-5, with D possibly matching TRBD1 (7 bases). This CDR3 contains 15 residues. Deletions cut 2 bases from V and 1 base from J, with 11 bases between. CDR1 MNHNS and CDR2 SASEGT come from the germline V gene.

CDR3 bases: TGTGCCAGCGGCTGGACTAGCGGAAACAATGAGCAGTTCTTC. It translates to CASGWTSGNNEQFF. The chain carries TRBV6-5 and TRBJ2-1, with TRBD2 identical over 10 bases. Germline V gene sequence: CDR1 MNHEY, CDR2 SVGAGI. This CDR3 has 14 residues. Germline trimming cut 8 bases from V and 5 bases from J; bases unmatched to any gene: 6.

The V and J genes are TRBV6-4 and TRBJ2-3, with 7 bases aligning to TRBD2. CDR1 and CDR2 (germline): MRHNA, SNTAGT. The CDR3 runs to 17 residues. Unmatched junction bases numbered 11, after V lost 2 bases and J lost 3 bases. The CDR3 coding sequence is TGTGCCAGCAGTGACACGTACCCGGGGGAGGGGACAGATACGCAGTATTTT. Translated, it gives CASSDTYPGEGTDTQYF.

The chain joins TRBV9 to TRBJ2-1; D perhaps matches TRBD1 (5 bases). Trimming cost V 4 bases and J 5 bases, with 13 bases left between them. From germline, CDR1 is SGDLS and CDR2 YYNGEE. This CDR3 contains 14 residues. The CDR3 sequence: CASSYAGSDNEQFF. The DNA for the CDR3 is TGTGCCAGCAGCTATGCAGGGTCGGACAATGAGCAGTTCTTC.

The J gene is TRBJ2-7, the V gene TRBV7-2; 12 positions match TRBD2. The V gene's germline CDR1 is SGHTA and CDR2 FQGNSA. The CDR3 consists of 18 residues. J lost 0 bases, V lost 1 base, and 7 bases had no gene match. In nucleotides, the CDR3 is TGTGCCAGCAGCTTAGGGGGGACTAGCGGGCGATACTCCTACGAGCAGTACTTC. Residues: CASSLGGTSGRYSYEQYF.